Below, 15 T cell receptor beta chains from the same sample are listed, as sequenced in a study of radiotherapy plus CTLA-4 blockade in lung cancer. The protocol was immunoSEQ multiplex PCR, while the TCRdb copy is restricted to in-frame clones and leaves out a portion. Among more than 100,000 clones listed, about nine tenths were seen once. The sequenced sample was peripheral blood, obtained from a patient treated with radiotherapy plus ipilimumab. These receptor sequences come from a human donor with non-small cell lung cancer that progressed on radiotherapy plus ipilimumab.

This sequence joins TRBV7-2 and TRBJ2-1, with 10 positions matching TRBD2. The CDR3 sequence is 15 residues long. CDR1 is SGHTA and CDR2 is FQGNSA in the germline V gene. V was clipped by 0 bases and J by 4 bases; unmatched bases: 0. CDR3 coding DNA: TGTGCCAGCAGCTTAGCACTAGCGGGATACAATGAGCAGTTCTTC. This gives the protein CASSLALAGYNEQFF.

This sequence joins TRBV6-1 and TRBJ1-5; 8 bases line up with TRBD1. The CDR3 totals 15 residues. The J segment lost 2 bases and the V segment lost 4 bases, leaving 4 bases of the junction unmatched. Germline values: CDR1 MNHNS, CDR2 SASEGT. In DNA, the CDR3 is TGTGCCAGCAGTGTAGGACAGGGAGGCAATCAGCCCCAGCATTTT. Encoded protein: CASSVGQGGNQPQHF.

This rearrangement joins TRBV29-1 to TRBJ2-5, with D possibly called TRBD1 or TRBD2 (5 bases each). The V gene's germline CDR1 is SQVTM and CDR2 ANQGSEA. Trimming removed 0 bases at V and 4 bases at J, with 6 bases between. The CDR3 loop spans 12 amino acids. CDR3 in DNA: TGCAGCGTTGAAGATGGGGGAGAGACCCAGTACTTC. This translates into CSVEDGGETQYF.

The chain employs TRBV6-5 and TRBJ1-2; D unresolved. Germline CDR1 is MNHEY and CDR2 is SVGAGI. The CDR3 has 13 residues. Trimming pared 2 bases from V and 2 bases from J, leaving 6 bases between. CDR3 nucleotides: TGTGCCAGCAGTTACGACCAGAACTATGGCTACACCTTC. Residues: CASSYDQNYGYTF.

This rearrangement joins TRBV2 to TRBJ2-1; 9 bases line up with TRBD2. The CDR3 is made up of 15 amino acids. CDR1 and CDR2 (germline): SNHLY, FYNNEI. The J segment lost 13 bases and the V segment lost 6 bases, leaving 16 bases of the junction unmatched. CDR3: CASRRTDRPAGGQFF. CDR3 in DNA: TGTGCCAGCAGGCGAACTGATCGTCCAGCGGGGGGACAGTTCTTC. The full variable domain, completed using reference TRBV2 and TRBJ2-1, is EPEVTQTPSHQVTQMGQEVILRCVPISNHLYFYWYRQILGQKVEFLVSFYNNEISEKSEIFDDQFSVERPDGSNFTLKIRSTKLEDSAMYFCASRRTDRPAGGQFFGPGTRLTVL.

The chain recombines TRBV27 with TRBJ1-4; unclear D gene. The ends were cut back, 6 bases at V and 4 bases at J, with 24 bases in the middle. The CDR3 extends over 18 amino acids. Germline assignment: CDR1 MNHEY and CDR2 SMNVEV (reference sequence). The CDR3 sequence is CASRPRSGSRAFNEKLFF. CDR3 sequence (DNA): TGTGCCAGCAGACCCCGCTCGGGGAGTCGGGCCTTTAATGAAAAACTGTTTTTT.

The chain carries TRBV27 and TRBJ2-6; a weak D match, TRBD1 (5 bases). Looked up from germline, CDR1 is MNHEY and CDR2 is SMNVEV (reference sequence). The CDR3 covers 15 residues. V was pared by 7 bases and J by 2 bases, with 12 bases between. DNA of the CDR3: TGTGCCAGCACCCCTTTAGGGGCTGGGGCCAACGTCCTGACTTTC. This codes for CASTPLGAGANVLTF.

CDR3 loop: CASTPWDSQAFYGYTF. CDR3 in DNA: TGTGCCAGTACTCCCTGGGACAGCCAGGCCTTCTATGGCTACACCTTC. The V call is TRBV19, the J call TRBJ1-2; 7 positions agree with TRBD1. Germline V gives CDR1 LNHDA, CDR2 SQIVND (reference sequence). The CDR3 has 16 residues. V shed 7 bases, J shed 4 bases, and the junction held 15 bases outside the gene matches.

V usage is TRBV6-5 and J usage is TRBJ2-5; D tentatively reads TRBD1 or TRBD2 (6 bases each). Trimming cost V 7 bases and J 5 bases, with 20 bases left between them. The CDR3 consists of 15 residues. CDR1 MNHEY and CDR2 SVGAGI come from the germline V gene. CDR3 sequence: CASMDNGRGAETQYF. Written as DNA, the CDR3 is TGTGCCAGCATGGATAATGGTAGGGGGGCCGAGACCCAGTACTTC.

V is TRBV11-1 and J is TRBJ2-7; 12 bases match TRBD2. CDR1 is SGHAT and CDR2 is FQDESV in the germline V gene (reference sequence). The CDR3 length is 15 residues. Trimming removed 2 bases from V and 6 bases from J; junction bases left unmatched: 5. The CDR3 protein is CASSLHGLAGSEQYF. In nucleotides, the CDR3 is TGTGCCAGCAGCTTACACGGACTAGCGGGAAGCGAGCAGTACTTC.

The genes are TRBV27 and TRBJ2-7; TRBD2 matches at 14 bases. The germline gives CDR1 MNHEY, CDR2 SMNVEV (reference sequence). V shed 2 bases, J shed 5 bases, and the junction held 8 bases outside the gene matches. There are 17 residues in the CDR3. This CDR3 reads CASSLGLAGGSIHEQYF. The CDR3 DNA sequence: TGTGCCAGCAGTTTAGGACTAGCGGGAGGTAGCATCCACGAGCAGTACTTC.

This chain joins TRBV10-3 and TRBJ2-5; D possibly matches TRBD1 or TRBD2 (5 bases each). The ends were cut back, 3 bases at V and 11 bases at J, with 16 bases in the middle. This CDR3 is built from 13 residues. Germline-derived CDR1 and CDR2 are ENHRY and SYGVKD. The CDR3 DNA reads as TGTGCCATCAGTGATTCCAAGTTGGGGGAGCAGTACTTC. Protein: CAISDSKLGEQYF.

The chain couples TRBV2 to TRBJ2-3; possibly TRBD2 for D (6 bases). Germline V lookup: CDR1 SNHLY, CDR2 FYNNEI. CDR3 size: 15 residues. V lost 4 bases, J lost 0 bases, and 11 bases lay in between. CDR3 coding DNA: TGTGCCAGCAGTGGGCTAGCGAGGAGCACAGATACGCAGTATTTT. Encoded protein: CASSGLARSTDTQYF.

A single count supports this clone. The chain employs TRBV5-4 and TRBJ2-5; TRBD1 might be the D (5 bases). The CDR3 sequence is 13 residues long. Trimming removed 0 bases from V and 5 bases from J, with 8 bases in between. Germline V gene sequence: CDR1 SGHNT, CDR2 YYREEE (reference sequence). DNA of the CDR3: TGTGCCAGCAGCTTGGGACAGTCGGAGACCCAGTACTTC. This translates into CASSLGQSETQYF.

V usage is TRBV25-1 and J usage is TRBJ2-5; the D is unclear. The CDR3 length is 16 residues. Trimming took off 0 bases at V and 5 bases at J, with 16 bases between the two ends. CDR1 and CDR2 from the germline V gene are MGHDK and SYGVNS. As DNA, the CDR3 is TGTGCCAGCAGTGAATACCGCGACCCAGTTTCGGAGACCCAGTACTTC. The encoded protein is CASSEYRDPVSETQYF. Full variable domain (missing parts from reference TRBV25-1 and TRBJ2-5): EADIYQTPRYLVIGTGKKITLECSQTMGHDKMYWYQQDPGMELHLIHYSYGVNSTEKGDLSSESTVSRIRTEHFPLTLESARPSHTSQYLCASSEYRDPVSETQYFGPGTRLLVL.